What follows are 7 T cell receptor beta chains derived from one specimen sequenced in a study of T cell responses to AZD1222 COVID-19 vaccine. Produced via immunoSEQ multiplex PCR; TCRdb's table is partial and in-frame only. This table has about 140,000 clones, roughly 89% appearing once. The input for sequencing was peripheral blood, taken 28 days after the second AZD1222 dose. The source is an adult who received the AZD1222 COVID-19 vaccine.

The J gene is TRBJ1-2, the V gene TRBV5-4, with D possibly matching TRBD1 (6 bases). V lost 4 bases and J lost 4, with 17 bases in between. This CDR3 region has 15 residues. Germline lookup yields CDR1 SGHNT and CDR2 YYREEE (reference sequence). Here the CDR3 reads CASSVDGGPVYGYTF. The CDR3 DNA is TGTGCCAGCAGCGTTGACGGGGGGCCGGTCTATGGCTACACCTTC.

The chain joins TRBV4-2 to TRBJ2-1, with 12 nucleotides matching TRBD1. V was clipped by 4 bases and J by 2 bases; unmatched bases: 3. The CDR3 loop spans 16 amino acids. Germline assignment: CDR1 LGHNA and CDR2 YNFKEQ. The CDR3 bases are TGTGCCAGCAGCCGTGGGGACAGGGGGCCCTACAATGAGCAGTTCTTC. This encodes CASSRGDRGPYNEQFF.

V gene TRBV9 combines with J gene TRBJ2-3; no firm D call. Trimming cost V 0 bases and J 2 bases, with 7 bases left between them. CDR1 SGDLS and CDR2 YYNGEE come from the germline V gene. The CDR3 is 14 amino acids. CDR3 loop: CASSVASITDTQYF. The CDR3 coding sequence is TGTGCCAGCAGCGTAGCTTCGATCACAGATACGCAGTATTTT.

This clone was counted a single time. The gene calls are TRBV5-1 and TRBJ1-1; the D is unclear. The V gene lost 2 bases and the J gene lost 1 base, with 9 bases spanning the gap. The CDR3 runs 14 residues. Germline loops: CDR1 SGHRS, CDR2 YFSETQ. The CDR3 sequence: CASSLEWQNTEAFF. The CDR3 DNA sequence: TGCGCCAGCAGCTTAGAGTGGCAGAACACTGAAGCTTTCTTT.

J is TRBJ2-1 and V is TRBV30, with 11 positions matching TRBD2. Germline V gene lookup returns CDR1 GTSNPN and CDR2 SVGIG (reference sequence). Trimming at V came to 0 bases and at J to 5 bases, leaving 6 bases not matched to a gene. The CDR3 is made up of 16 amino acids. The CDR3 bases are TGTGCCTGGAGTGTACTCCTAGCGGGAGGAAACAATGAGCAGTTCTTC. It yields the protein CAWSVLLAGGNNEQFF.

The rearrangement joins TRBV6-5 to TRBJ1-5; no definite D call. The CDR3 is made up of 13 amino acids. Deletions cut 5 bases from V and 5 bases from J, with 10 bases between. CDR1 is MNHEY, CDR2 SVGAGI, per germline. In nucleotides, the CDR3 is TGTGCCAGCAGTCCAAGGGTGGATCAGCCCCAGCATTTT. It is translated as CASSPRVDQPQHF.

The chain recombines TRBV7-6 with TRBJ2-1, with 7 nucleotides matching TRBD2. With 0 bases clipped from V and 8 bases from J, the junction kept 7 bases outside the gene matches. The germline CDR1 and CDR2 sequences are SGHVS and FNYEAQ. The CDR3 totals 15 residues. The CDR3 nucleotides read TGTGCCAGCAGCTTAGCGTCAGGCGGGGGAGATGAGCAGTTCTTC. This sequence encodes CASSLASGGGDEQFF.